This TCR beta chain is from a study of blood T cell repertoires in COVID-19. Study details: Donors in the United States, Italy and Spain gave samples during acute or convalescent COVID-19. PBMCs, B-cell-depleted T cells, or T cells were the source of the cDNA or gDNA that made up the material.

As handled by the study authors: Reference gene primer amplification gave nucleated cell count estimates. Sequenced by immunoSEQ multiplex PCR; TCRdb stores in-frame clones only, minus some. V, J and clone size reflect that table, while D and trimming were determined from the DNA. Altogether 150,000 to 200,000 clones are present, approximately 84% being singletons, with the ten largest covering roughly 13%. CDR3 length equals 13 residues. Trimming shortened V by 3 bases and J by 6 bases, and 11 bases separated the two germline ends. This receptor was identified in a man between 18 and 35 years old with active or convalescent COVID-19. The sample was peripheral blood. The rearrangement links TRBV12-3 or TRBV12-4 to TRBJ1-2; a weak D match, TRBD1 (5 bases). The CDR3 spells CASSFGGSDGYTF. The CDR3 region has the DNA TGTGCCAGCAGTTTCGGGGGGTCGGATGGCTACACCTTC.